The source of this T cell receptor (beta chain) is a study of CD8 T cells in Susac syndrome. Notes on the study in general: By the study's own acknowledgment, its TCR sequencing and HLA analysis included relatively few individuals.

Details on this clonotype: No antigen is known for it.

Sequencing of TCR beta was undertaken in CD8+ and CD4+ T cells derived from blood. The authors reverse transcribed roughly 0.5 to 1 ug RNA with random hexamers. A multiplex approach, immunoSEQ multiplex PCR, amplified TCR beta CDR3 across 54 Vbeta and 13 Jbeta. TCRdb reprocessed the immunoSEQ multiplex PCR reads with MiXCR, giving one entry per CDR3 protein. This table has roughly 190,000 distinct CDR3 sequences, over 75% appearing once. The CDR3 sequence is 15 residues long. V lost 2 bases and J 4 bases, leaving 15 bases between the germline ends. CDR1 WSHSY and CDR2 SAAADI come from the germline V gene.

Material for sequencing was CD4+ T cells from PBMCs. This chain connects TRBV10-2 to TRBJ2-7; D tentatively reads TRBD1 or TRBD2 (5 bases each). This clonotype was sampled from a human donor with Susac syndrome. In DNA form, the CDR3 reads TGCGCCAGCAGTGAGGGGGGAAGGGCCCTTTACGAGCAGTACTTC. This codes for CASSEGGRALYEQYF.